A single sample gave rise to the 2 T cell receptor beta chains below, sequenced in a study of T-cell reconstitution after alpha-beta-depleted transplantation in children. During its preparation, the TCRbeta library received unique molecular identifiers. Each CDR3 protein gets one entry after TCRdb re-called the PCR reads with MiXCR. The table includes more than 450,000 distinct CDR3 sequences, around 20% detected once. Sample: PBMCs from the stem cell graft donor, taken from the stem cell graft. These receptors were taken from a human donor who donated a stem cell graft to a child with acute lymphoblastic leukemia.

This clonotype occurred many times. V gene TRBV7-8 combines with J gene TRBJ1-1, with 8 bases that match TRBD1. The CDR3 consists of 15 residues. The germline V gene encodes CDR1 SGHVS and CDR2 FQNEAQ. The J segment lost 4 bases and the V segment lost 0 bases, leaving 4 bases of the junction unmatched. CDR3 in amino acids: CASSLAGTGGTEAFF. The CDR3 DNA follows: TGTGCCAGCAGCTTAGCGGGTACAGGGGGCACTGAAGCTTTCTTT.

This clonotype was detected ten times or more. The gene calls are TRBV2 and TRBJ2-1, with D unresolved. Germline loops: CDR1 SNHLY, CDR2 FYNNEI. The CDR3 spans 11 residues. V was shortened by 6 bases and J by 4 bases, with 4 bases between the two germline ends. The chain's CDR3 is CASRSYNEQFF. In DNA, the CDR3 is TGTGCCAGCAGGTCTTACAATGAGCAGTTCTTC.